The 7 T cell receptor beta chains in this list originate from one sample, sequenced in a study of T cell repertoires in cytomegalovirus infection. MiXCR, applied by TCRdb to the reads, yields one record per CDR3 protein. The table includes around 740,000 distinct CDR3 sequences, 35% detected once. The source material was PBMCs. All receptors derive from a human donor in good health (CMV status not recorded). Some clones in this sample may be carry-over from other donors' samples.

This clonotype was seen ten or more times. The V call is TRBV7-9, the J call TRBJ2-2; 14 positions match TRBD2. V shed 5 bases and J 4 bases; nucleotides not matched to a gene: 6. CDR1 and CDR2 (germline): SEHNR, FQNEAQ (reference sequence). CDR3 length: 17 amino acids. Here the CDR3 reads CASSPRLAGGLTGELFF. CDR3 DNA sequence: TGTGCCAGCAGCCCCAGACTAGCGGGGGGGCTCACCGGGGAGCTGTTTTTT. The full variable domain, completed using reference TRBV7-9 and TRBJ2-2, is DTGVSQNPRHKITKRGQNVTFRCDPISEHNRLYWYRQTLGQGPEFLTYFQNEAQLEKSRLLSDRFSAERPKGSFSTLEIQRTEQGDSAMYLCASSPRLAGGLTGELFFGEGSRLTVL.

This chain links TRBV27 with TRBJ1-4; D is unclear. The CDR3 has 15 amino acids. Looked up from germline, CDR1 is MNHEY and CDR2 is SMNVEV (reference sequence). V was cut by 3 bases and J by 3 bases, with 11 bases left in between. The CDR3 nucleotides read TGTGCCAGCAGTTTTGGTCCTTACTCTAATGAAAAACTGTTTTTT. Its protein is CASSFGPYSNEKLFF.

CDR3 amino acids: CASSLTRTSGYEQYF. CDR3 sequence (DNA): TGCGCCAGCAGCTTGACCAGGACTAGCGGCTACGAGCAGTACTTC. The chain combines TRBV5-1 with TRBJ2-7; 10 nucleotides match TRBD2. This CDR3 is built from 15 residues. With 1 base clipped from V and 3 bases from J, the junction kept 4 bases outside the gene matches. CDR1 is SGHRS, CDR2 YFSETQ, per germline. The variable domain in full, completed from reference TRBV5-1 and TRBJ2-7, reads KAGVTQTPRYLIKTRGQQVTLSCSPISGHRSVSWYQQTPGQGLQFLFEYFSETQRNKGNFPGRFSGRQFSNSRSEMNVSTLELGDSALYLCASSLTRTSGYEQYFGPGTRLTVT.

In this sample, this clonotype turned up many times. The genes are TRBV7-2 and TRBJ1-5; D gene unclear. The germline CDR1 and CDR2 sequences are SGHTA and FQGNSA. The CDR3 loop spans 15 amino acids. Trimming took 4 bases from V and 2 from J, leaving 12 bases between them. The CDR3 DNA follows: TGTGCCAGCAGCTCCACCGGGTTTGGCAATCAGCCCCAGCATTTT. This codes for CASSSTGFGNQPQHF.

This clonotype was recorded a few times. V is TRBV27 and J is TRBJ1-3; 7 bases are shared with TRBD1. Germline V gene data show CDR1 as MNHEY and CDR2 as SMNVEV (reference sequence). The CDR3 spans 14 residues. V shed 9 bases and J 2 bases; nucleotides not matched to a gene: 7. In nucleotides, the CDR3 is TGTGCCAGAGCCGACAGGGCCACTGGAAACACCATATATTTT. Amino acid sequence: CARADRATGNTIYF.

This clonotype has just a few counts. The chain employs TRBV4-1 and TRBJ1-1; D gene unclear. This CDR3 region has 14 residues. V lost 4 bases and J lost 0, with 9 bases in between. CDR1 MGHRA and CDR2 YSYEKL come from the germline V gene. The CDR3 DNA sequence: TGCGCCAGCAGCCGGGAAGGGATGAACACTGAAGCTTTCTTT. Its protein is CASSREGMNTEAFF.

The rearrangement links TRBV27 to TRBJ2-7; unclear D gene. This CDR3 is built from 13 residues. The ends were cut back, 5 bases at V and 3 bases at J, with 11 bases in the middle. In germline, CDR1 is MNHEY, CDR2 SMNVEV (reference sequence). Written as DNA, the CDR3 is TGTGCCAGCAGTACGGCCAGAAGCTACGAGCAGTACTTC. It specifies CASSTARSYEQYF.